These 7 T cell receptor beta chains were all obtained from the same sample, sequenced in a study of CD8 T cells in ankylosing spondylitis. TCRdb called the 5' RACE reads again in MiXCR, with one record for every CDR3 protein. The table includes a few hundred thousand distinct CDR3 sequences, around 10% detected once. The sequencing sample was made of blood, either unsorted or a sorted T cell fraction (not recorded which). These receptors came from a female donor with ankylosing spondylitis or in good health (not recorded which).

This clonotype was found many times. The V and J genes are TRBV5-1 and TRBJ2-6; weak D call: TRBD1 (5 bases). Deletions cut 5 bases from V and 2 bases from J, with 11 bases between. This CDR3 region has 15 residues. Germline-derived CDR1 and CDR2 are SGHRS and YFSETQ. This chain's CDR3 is CASRPTVTGANVLTF. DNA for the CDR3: TGCGCCAGCAGACCGACAGTAACTGGGGCCAACGTCCTGACTTTC.

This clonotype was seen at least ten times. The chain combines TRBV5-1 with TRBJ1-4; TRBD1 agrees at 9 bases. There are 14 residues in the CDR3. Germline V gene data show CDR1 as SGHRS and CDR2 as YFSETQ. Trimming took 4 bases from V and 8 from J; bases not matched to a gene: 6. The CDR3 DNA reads TGCGCCAGCAGCAAGGACAGGGGCTACGAAAAACTGTTTTTT. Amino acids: CASSKDRGYEKLFF.

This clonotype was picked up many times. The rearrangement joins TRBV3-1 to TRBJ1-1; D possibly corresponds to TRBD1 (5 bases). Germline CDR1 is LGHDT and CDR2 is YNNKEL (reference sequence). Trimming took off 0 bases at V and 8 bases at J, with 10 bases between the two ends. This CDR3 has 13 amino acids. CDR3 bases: TGTGCCAGCAGCCAAGATAGGGGACTCGAAGCTTTCTTT. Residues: CASSQDRGLEAFF. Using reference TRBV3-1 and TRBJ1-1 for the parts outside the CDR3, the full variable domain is DTAVSQTPKYLVTQMGNDKSIKCEQNLGHDTMYWYKQDSKKFLKIMFSYNNKELIINETVPNRFSPKSPDKAHLNLHINSLELGDSAVYFCASSQDRGLEAFFGQGTRLTVV.

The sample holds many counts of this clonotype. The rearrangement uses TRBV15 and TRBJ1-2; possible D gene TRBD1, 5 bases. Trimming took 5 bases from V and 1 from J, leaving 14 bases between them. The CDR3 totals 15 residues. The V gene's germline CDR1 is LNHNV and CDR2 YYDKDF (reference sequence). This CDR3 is CATSGGRKVNYGYTF. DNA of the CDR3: TGTGCCACCAGCGGGGGGAGAAAAGTTAACTATGGCTACACCTTC.

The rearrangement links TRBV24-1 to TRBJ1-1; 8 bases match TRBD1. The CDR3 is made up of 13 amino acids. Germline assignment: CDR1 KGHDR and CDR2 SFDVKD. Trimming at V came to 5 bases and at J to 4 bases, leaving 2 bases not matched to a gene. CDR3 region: CATSGTGTTEAFF. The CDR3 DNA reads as TGTGCCACCAGTGGGACAGGGACCACTGAAGCTTTCTTT.

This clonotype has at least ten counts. CDR3 nucleotides: TGCAGTGCCGATCGGATGGGACAGGGGGCTGAAGCTTTCTTT. Translating it yields CSADRMGQGAEAFF. This sequence joins TRBV20-1 and TRBJ1-1; 11 nucleotides agree with TRBD1. CDR3 length: 14 amino acids. Germline assignment: CDR1 DFQATT and CDR2 SNEGSKA (reference sequence). V lost 6 bases, J lost 6 bases, and 9 bases stayed unmatched.

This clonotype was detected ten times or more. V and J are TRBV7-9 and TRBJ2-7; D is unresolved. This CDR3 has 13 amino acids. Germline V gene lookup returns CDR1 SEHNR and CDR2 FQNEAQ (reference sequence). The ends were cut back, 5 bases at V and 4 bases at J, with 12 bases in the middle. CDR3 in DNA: TGTGCCAGCAGCCTCGGACCGGATTACGAGCAGTACTTC. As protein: CASSLGPDYEQYF.